This is a list of T cell receptor beta chains from one sample in a study of shared clonotypes between healthy human individuals. Sequenced by immunoSEQ multiplex PCR; TCRdb stores in-frame clones only, minus some. Here the sample spans about 1.1 million clones, 78% being singletons. Specimen: memory CD4+ T cells from PBMCs. The receptors originated from a man between 18 and 35 years old in good health. Some clones in this sample may be carry-over from other donors' samples. CDR3s include the opening cysteine and the closing phenylalanine or tryptophan. Fields, in order: D gene, V gene, clone size, J gene, CDR3 protein, CDR3 DNA. The D gene is left open where the match is weak. Clone size is not always given. Where it is, it says once, few, many or a class for expanded clones.

TRBD2	TRBV5-1	few	TRBJ2-7	CASSLEAGGHYEQYF	TGCGCCAGCAGCTTGGAAGCGGGAGGCCACTACGAGCAGTACTTC
-	TRBV25-1	-	TRBJ2-5	CASSESRKRQETQYF	TGTGCCAGCAGTGAGTCCCGTAAACGTCAAGAGACCCAGTACTTC
-	TRBV12-5	once	TRBJ2-3	CASGFGGDTQYF	TGTGCTAGTGGTTTTGGGGGGGATACGCAGTATTTT
-	TRBV7-9	many	TRBJ2-3	CASSARGGDTDTQYF	TGTGCCAGCAGCGCCAGGGGCGGCGACACAGATACGCAGTATTTT
-	TRBV4-3	-	TRBJ2-7	CASSQDRGTEQYF	TGCGCCAGCAGCCAAGATCGCGGCACCGAGCAGTACTTC
-	TRBV18	-	TRBJ1-2	CASSPGRVDYGYTF	TGTGCCAGCTCACCAGGGAGGGTCGACTATGGCTACACCTTC
-	TRBV27	-	TRBJ1-5	CASSLWQGNQPQHF	TGTGCCAGCAGTTTATGGCAGGGGAATCAGCCCCAGCATTTT
TRBD2	TRBV11-2	-	TRBJ2-1	CASSLGASGRINEQFF	TGTGCCAGCAGCTTAGGAGCTAGCGGGAGAATAAATGAGCAGTTCTTC
-	TRBV11-2	-	TRBJ2-7	CASSPRRETYEQYF	TGTGCCAGCAGCCCCCGTCGCGAAACCTACGAGCAGTACTTC
-	TRBV9	many	TRBJ1-1	CASSVRETNTEAFF	TGTGCCAGCAGCGTACGAGAAACGAACACTGAAGCTTTCTTT
-	TRBV5-4	-	TRBJ2-7	CASSLGVSYEQYF	TGTGCCAGCAGCTTGGGAGTTTCCTACGAGCAGTACTTC
TRBD2	TRBV19	-	TRBJ2-1	CASKRSGTSINEQFF	TGTGCCAGTAAGAGGAGCGGGACGTCTATCAATGAGCAGTTCTTC
-	TRBV4-3	-	TRBJ2-7	CASSQDPGSAYEQYF	TGCGCCAGCAGCCAAGACCCCGGATCCGCCTACGAGCAGTACTTC
TRBD1	TRBV30	-	TRBJ1-5	CAWSRQGDQPQHF	TGTGCCTGGAGTCGACAGGGGGATCAGCCCCAGCATTTT
-	TRBV4-3	-	TRBJ1-3	CASSQDLAAGGNTIYF	TGCGCCAGCAGCCAAGATCTGGCAGCCGGTGGAAACACCATATATTTT
TRBD2	TRBV7-2	-	TRBJ2-5	CASSFGLAGETQYF	TGTGCCAGCAGCTTCGGACTAGCGGGGGAGACCCAGTACTTC
-	TRBV13	-	TRBJ1-5	CASSLGRNNQPQHF	TGTGCCAGCAGCTTAGGGCGGAACAATCAGCCCCAGCATTTT
TRBD1	TRBV7-9	many	TRBJ1-6	CASSPTPDREGSPLHF	TGTGCCAGCAGTCCGACCCCCGACAGGGAAGGATCACCCCTCCACTTT
-	TRBV28	-	TRBJ2-7	CASSLRPDYEQYF	TGTGCCAGCAGTTTACGGCCCGATTACGAGCAGTACTTC